Below, 16 T cell receptor beta chains from the same sample are listed, as sequenced in a study of blood T cell repertoires in COVID-19. TCRdb's copy holds only in-frame clones and misses some; the assay was immunoSEQ multiplex PCR. The sample shows about 190,000 clones, approximately 81% of them seen only once. Sequenced: peripheral blood. These receptors all come from a human donor in a cohort sampled during active COVID-19.

This rearrangement joins TRBV10-2 to TRBJ2-2; 8 nucleotides line up with TRBD1. The V gene end was trimmed by 3 bases and the J gene end by 5 bases; junction bases not matched to a gene: 5. The CDR3 is 15 amino acids. CDR1 and CDR2 from the germline V gene are WSHSY and SAAADI. CDR3: CASSDRDRSTGELFF. The CDR3 DNA follows: TGCGCCAGCAGTGACCGGGACAGGTCAACCGGGGAGCTGTTTTTT.

The rearrangement uses TRBV6-1 and TRBJ2-6; 7 nucleotides line up with TRBD1. V lost 0 bases to trimming and J lost 0 bases; unmatched junction nucleotides: 2. Germline loops: CDR1 MNHNS, CDR2 SASEGT. This CDR3 comprises 17 residues. This CDR3 is CASSEAGTVSGANVLTF. CDR3 in DNA: TGTGCCAGCAGTGAAGCTGGGACAGTCTCTGGGGCCAACGTCCTGACTTTC.

This chain links TRBV7-9 with TRBJ2-7; 8 bases are shared with TRBD2. The germline V gene has CDR1 SEHNR and CDR2 FQNEAQ (reference sequence). The CDR3 sequence is 15 residues long. The V and J ends lost 6 bases and 5 bases, in that order; junction bases with no gene match: 12. The CDR3 nucleotides are TGTGCCAGCAGATCCAGCGGGAGTTATGCCCACGAGCAGTACTTC. Protein sequence: CASRSSGSYAHEQYF.

This clone has a single count. CDR3 protein: CASSYGGNRETQYF. CDR3 coding DNA: TGTGCCAGCAGTTACGGAGGGAATCGGGAGACCCAGTACTTC. The chain is built from TRBV6-5 and TRBJ2-5, with a tentative D call TRBD2 (6 bases). The V gene lost 2 bases and the J gene lost 5 bases, with 12 bases spanning the gap. Germline CDR1 MNHEY, CDR2 SVGAGI. The CDR3 loop spans 14 amino acids.

J is TRBJ1-1 and V is TRBV5-4; D uncertain. The CDR3 spans 14 residues. Trimming removed 0 bases at V and 0 bases at J, with 6 bases between. Germline CDR1 is SGHNT and CDR2 is YYREEE (reference sequence). The CDR3 loop reads CASSLEPVNTEAFF. CDR3 nucleotide sequence: TGTGCCAGCAGCTTGGAGCCGGTGAACACTGAAGCTTTCTTT.

CDR3 nucleotides: TGTGCCAGCAGCCCGGACAGGGTTGGGGATGAGCAGTTCTTC. It encodes CASSPDRVGDEQFF. The chain couples TRBV14 to TRBJ2-1, with 8 nucleotides matching TRBD1. Trimming took 4 bases from V and 8 from J; bases not matched to a gene: 7. Germline V gene data show CDR1 as SGHDN and CDR2 as FVKESK. The CDR3 is 14 residues long.

The chain recombines TRBV3-1 (or the pseudogene TRBV3-2) with TRBJ1-3; D might be TRBD1 (6 bases). The CDR3 is 16 amino acids. V gave up 3 bases and J gave up 4 bases, with 16 bases separating them. CDR1 LGHDT and CDR2 YNNKEL come from the germline V gene (reference sequence). The CDR3 loop is CASSQRQVPPGNTIYF. The CDR3 bases are TGTGCCAGCAGCCAGAGACAGGTCCCTCCGGGAAACACCATATATTTT.

This clone was detected only a few times. V gene TRBV2 combines with J gene TRBJ1-5; tentatively, D is TRBD1 (5 bases). Trimming removed 8 bases at V and 2 bases at J, with 16 bases between. There are 15 residues in the CDR3. Per germline, CDR1 SNHLY and CDR2 FYNNEI. The CDR3 nucleotides read TGTGCCAGCGGAATTATACAGGCGGGCAATCAGCCCCAGCATTTT. Encoded protein: CASGIIQAGNQPQHF. The entire variable domain, with the rest obtained from reference TRBV2 and TRBJ1-5, is as follows: EPEVTQTPSHQVTQMGQEVILRCVPISNHLYFYWYRQILGQKVEFLVSFYNNEISEKSEIFDDQFSVERPDGSNFTLKIRSTKLEDSAMYFCASGIIQAGNQPQHFGDGTRLSIL.

The CDR3 region is CASNYPGNTEAFF. CDR3 in DNA: TGTGCCAGCAACTATCCCGGGAACACTGAAGCTTTCTTT. The gene calls are TRBV6-5 and TRBJ1-1, with D hard to call. V was cut by 7 bases and J by 1 base, with 10 bases left in between. Germline V gene lookup returns CDR1 MNHEY and CDR2 SVGAGI. The CDR3 spans 13 residues.

V gene TRBV21-1 combines with J gene TRBJ1-1; TRBD1, the D gene given by the table, was not confirmed from the DNA. TRBV21-1 constitutes a pseudogene. This CDR3 region has 15 residues. Here the CDR3 reads CASSSWDRKNTEAFF. CDR3 nucleotide sequence: TGTGCCAGCAGCAGTTGGGACAGAAAGAACACTGAAGCTTTCTTT.

In this sample, this clone turned up once. The CDR3 DNA is TGTGCCACCAGCAGAGTTCGGACAGGAGGCCCCGAGCAGTACTTC. It translates to CATSRVRTGGPEQYF. The chain links TRBV15 to TRBJ2-7; 7 nucleotides align to TRBD1. CDR1 and CDR2 from the germline V gene are LNHNV and YYDKDF (reference sequence). Germline trimming cut 1 base from V and 6 bases from J; bases unmatched to any gene: 9. CDR3 length equals 15 residues.

This chain uses TRBV5-6 with TRBJ1-3; D is unresolved. The CDR3 is 16 amino acids. The germline V gene has CDR1 SGHDT and CDR2 YYEEEE. Trimming removed 1 base from V and 6 bases from J, with 17 bases in between. The CDR3 DNA is TGTGCCAGCAGCTTGTTCGTCAGAGGCCTGAAAAACACCATATATTTT. It codes for CASSLFVRGLKNTIYF.

This clone was picked up a small number of times. The V gene is TRBV15, the J gene TRBJ2-3, with 14 bases that match TRBD2. Losses at the gene ends were 0 bases for V and 5 bases for J; bases not matched to a gene: 4. The germline V gene has CDR1 LNHNV and CDR2 YYDKDF (reference sequence). The length of the CDR3 is 17 residues. As DNA, the CDR3 is TGTGCCACCAGCAGAGAGTGGACTAGCGGGGGGATAGATACGCAGTATTTT. Translation: CATSREWTSGGIDTQYF.

J is TRBJ1-1 and V is TRBV5-1, with unresolved D. The germline gives CDR1 SGHRS, CDR2 YFSETQ. The length of the CDR3 is 15 residues. V lost 1 base to trimming and J lost 0 bases, with 10 bases between them. CDR3 coding DNA: TGCGCCAGCAGCTTGTCTAGGCAGATGAACACTGAAGCTTTCTTT. Translating gives CASSLSRQMNTEAFF.

The V and J genes are TRBV19 and TRBJ1-6, with D perhaps matching TRBD1 (5 bases). Deletions cut 5 bases from V and 7 bases from J, with 15 bases between. Germline values: CDR1 LNHDA, CDR2 SQIVND (reference sequence). The CDR3 covers 15 residues. The CDR3 reads CASSPLDIPNSPLHF. The CDR3, as DNA: TGTGCCAGTAGTCCCCTGGACATACCCAATTCACCCCTCCACTTT.

This chain joins TRBV5-6 and TRBJ2-3; the D is unclear. The CDR3 covers 16 residues. CDR1 SGHDT and CDR2 YYEEEE come from the germline V gene. V shed 4 bases and J shed 0 bases, with 15 bases lying between them. The CDR3 nucleotides are TGTGCCAGCAGCCCTACAGACATTCTCAGCACAGATACGCAGTATTTT. Translated: CASSPTDILSTDTQYF.